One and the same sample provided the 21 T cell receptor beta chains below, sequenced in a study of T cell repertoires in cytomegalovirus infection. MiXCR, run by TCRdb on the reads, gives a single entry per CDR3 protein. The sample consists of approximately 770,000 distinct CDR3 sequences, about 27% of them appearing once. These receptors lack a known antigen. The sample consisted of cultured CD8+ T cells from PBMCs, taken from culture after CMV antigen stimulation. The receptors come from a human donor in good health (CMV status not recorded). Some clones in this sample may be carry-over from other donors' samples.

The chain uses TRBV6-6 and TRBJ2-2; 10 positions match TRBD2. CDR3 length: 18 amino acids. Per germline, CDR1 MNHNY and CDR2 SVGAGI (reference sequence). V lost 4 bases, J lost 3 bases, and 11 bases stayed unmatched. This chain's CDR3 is CASSSLGLAGAYTGELFF. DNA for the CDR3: TGTGCCAGCAGTTCCCTCGGGCTAGCGGGGGCCTACACCGGGGAGCTGTTTTTT.

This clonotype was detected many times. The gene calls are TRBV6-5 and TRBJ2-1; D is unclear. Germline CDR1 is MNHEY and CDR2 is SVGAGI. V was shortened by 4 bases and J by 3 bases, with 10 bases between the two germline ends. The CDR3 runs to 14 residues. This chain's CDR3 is CASSFGSGYNEQFF. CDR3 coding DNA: TGTGCCAGCAGTTTCGGATCAGGCTACAATGAGCAGTTCTTC.

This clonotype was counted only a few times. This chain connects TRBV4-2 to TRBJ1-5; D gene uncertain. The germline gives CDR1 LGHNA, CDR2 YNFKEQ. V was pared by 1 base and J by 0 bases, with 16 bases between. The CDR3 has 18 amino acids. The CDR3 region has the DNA TGTGCCAGCAGCCAAGGGTTCGAGGGCGGAACTAGCAATCAGCCCCAGCATTTT. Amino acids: CASSQGFEGGTSNQPQHF.

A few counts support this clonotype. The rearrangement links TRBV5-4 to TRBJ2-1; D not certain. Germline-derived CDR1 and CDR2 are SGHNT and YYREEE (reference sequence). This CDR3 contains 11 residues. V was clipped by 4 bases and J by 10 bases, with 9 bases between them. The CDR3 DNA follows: TGTGCCAGCAGCGTTCCCGGGGAGCAGTTCTTC. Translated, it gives CASSVPGEQFF.

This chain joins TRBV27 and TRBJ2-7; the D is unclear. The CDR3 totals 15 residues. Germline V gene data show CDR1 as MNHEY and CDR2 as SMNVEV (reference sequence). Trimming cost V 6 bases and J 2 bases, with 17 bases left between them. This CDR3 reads CASRPTKGRTYEQYF. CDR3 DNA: TGTGCCAGCAGGCCGACGAAAGGACGGACCTACGAGCAGTACTTC.

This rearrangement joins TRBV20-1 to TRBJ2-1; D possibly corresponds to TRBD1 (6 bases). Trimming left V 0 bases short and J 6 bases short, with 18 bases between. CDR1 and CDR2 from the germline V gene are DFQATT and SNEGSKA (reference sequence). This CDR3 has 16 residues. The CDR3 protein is CSARDLWGQGPNEQFF. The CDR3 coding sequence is TGCAGTGCTAGAGATCTTTGGGGGCAGGGTCCCAATGAGCAGTTCTTC.

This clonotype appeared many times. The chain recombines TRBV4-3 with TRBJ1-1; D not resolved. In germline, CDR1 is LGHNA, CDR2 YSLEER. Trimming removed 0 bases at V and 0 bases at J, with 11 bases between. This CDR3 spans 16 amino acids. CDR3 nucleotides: TGCGCCAGCAGCCAAGATCCCGGCGGCCTGAACACTGAAGCTTTCTTT. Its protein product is CASSQDPGGLNTEAFF.

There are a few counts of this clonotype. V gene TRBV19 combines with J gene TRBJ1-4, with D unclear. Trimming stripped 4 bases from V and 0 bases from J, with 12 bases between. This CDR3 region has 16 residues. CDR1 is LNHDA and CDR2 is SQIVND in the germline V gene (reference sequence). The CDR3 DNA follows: TGTGCCAGTAGTACACTTGACGGTGCAACTAATGAAAAACTGTTTTTT. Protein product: CASSTLDGATNEKLFF.

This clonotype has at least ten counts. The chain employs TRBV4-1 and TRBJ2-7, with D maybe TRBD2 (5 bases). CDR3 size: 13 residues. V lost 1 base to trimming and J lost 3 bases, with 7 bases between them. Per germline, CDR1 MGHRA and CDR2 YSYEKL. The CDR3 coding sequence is TGCGCCAGCAGCCAAGGGACTGGCTACGAGCAGTACTTC. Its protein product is CASSQGTGYEQYF.

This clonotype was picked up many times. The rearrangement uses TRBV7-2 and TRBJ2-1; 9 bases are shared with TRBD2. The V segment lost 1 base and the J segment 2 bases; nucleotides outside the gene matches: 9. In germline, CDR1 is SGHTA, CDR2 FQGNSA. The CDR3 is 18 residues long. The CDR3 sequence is CASSLEPPLAGTYNEQFF. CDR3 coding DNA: TGTGCCAGCAGCTTAGAACCCCCCCTAGCGGGAACCTACAATGAGCAGTTCTTC.

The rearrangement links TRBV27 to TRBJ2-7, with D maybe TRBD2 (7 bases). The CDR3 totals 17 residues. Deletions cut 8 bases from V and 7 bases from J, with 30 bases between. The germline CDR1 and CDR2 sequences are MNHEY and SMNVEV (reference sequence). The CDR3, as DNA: TGTGCCAGCCAACTTTTAAGATGGAAGAGGGGGGGTTGGGAGCAGTACTTC. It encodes CASQLLRWKRGGWEQYF.

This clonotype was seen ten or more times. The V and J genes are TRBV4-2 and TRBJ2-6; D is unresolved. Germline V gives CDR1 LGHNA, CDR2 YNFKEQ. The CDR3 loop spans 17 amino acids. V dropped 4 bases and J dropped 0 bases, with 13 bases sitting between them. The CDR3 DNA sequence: TGTGCCAGCAGCCCCGAGACACCAGTCTCTGGGGCCAACGTCCTGACTTTC. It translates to CASSPETPVSGANVLTF.

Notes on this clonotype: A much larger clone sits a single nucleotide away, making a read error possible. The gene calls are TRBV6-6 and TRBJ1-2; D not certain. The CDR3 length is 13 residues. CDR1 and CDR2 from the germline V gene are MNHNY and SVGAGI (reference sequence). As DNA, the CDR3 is TGTGCCAACAGTTACTCTACCGGGATAGGCTACACCTTC. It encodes CANSYSTGIGYTF.

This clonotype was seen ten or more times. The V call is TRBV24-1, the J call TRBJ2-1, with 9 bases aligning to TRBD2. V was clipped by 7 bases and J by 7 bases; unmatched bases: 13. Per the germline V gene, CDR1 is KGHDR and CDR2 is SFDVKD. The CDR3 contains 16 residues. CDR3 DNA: TGTGCCACCAGAACGTCTGGCGGGGGGGCCCTGAATGAGCAGTTCTTC. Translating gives CATRTSGGGALNEQFF.

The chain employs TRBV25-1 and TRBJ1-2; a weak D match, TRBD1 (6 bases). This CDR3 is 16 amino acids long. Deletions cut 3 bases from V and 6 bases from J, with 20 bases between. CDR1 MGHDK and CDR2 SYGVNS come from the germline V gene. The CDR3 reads CASSESSGTLSDGYTF. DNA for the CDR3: TGTGCCAGCAGTGAGAGTTCCGGGACACTGAGCGATGGCTACACCTTC.

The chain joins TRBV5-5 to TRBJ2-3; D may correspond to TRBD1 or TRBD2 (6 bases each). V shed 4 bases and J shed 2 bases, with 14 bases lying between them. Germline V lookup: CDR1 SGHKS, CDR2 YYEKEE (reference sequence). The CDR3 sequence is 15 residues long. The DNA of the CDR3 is TGTGCCAGCAGCGACCTAGGGGGGCCCACAGATACGCAGTATTTT. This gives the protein CASSDLGGPTDTQYF.

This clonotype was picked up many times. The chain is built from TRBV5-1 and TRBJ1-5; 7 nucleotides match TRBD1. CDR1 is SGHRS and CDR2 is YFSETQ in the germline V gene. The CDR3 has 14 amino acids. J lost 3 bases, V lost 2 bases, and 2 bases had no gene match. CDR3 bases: TGCGCCAGCAGCTTAACAGGGGACAATCAGCCCCAGCATTTT. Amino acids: CASSLTGDNQPQHF.

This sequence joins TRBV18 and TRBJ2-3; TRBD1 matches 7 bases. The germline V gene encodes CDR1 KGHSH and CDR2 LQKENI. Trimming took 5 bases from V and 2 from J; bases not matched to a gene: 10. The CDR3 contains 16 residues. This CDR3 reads CASSSFPQGDTDTQYF. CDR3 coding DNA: TGTGCCAGCTCATCCTTCCCCCAGGGGGACACAGATACGCAGTATTTT.

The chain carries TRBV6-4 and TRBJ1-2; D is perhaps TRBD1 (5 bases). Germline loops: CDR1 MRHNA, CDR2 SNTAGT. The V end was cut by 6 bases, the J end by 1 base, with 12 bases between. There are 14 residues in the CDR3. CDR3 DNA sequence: TGTGCCAGCAGGGTACAGGAGATTAACTATGGCTACACCTTC. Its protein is CASRVQEINYGYTF.

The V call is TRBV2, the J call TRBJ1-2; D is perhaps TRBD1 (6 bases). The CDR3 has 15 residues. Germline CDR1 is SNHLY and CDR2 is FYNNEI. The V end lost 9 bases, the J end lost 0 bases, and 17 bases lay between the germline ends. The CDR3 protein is CARTTLDSANYGYTF. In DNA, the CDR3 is TGTGCCAGAACGACACTGGACAGCGCTAACTATGGCTACACCTTC.

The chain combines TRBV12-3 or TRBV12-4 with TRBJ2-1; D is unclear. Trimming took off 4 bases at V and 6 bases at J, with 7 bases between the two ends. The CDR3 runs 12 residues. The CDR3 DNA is TGTGCCAGCAGTTGGGATCCCAATGAGCAGTTCTTC. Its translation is CASSWDPNEQFF.